This TCR beta chain originates from a study of tissue T cells after allogeneic stem cell transplantation (dated by TCRdb to the early 2020s). General notes on the study: Using research autopsies of patients with and without GVHD, plus mouse models of GVHD, the study profiled TCR beta repertoires across many tissues. The human arm was a prospective observational study without blinding or randomization. Study-level results and caveats: A small and clinically heterogeneous patient cohort was studied, and sampling depth was acknowledged as a limitation. The study did not determine which tissue TCRs were alloreactive or antigen-specific, and some clones might have been persisting host cells. In both patients and mice, T cells from blood and spleen picked up only a limited part of the TCR repertoire that was detected in tissues. Within patients, how anatomically similar tissues were was a major factor shaping TCR repertoire composition, regardless of disease or transplant status. Few T cell clones were found to be shared across patients, but shared repertoire signatures across patients were revealed in a tissue-specific fashion by motif-based clustering.

V drops 0 bases and J drops 4 bases, leaving 9 bases in between. CDR1 and CDR2 were assigned from the germline V gene (reference sequence) as KGHPV and FQNQEV. The CDR3 spans 14 residues, from the cysteine through the phenylalanine. The CDR3 was read in part: 39 bases, with the frame set at base 1. The sample's time point label is to be understood as: mouse harvest day 14 after allogeneic transplant. Each mouse graft consisted of 10^7 T-cell-depleted bone marrow cells plus 10^6 splenic CD5+ T cells and was given by tail vein injection. To model GVHD in mice, a major MHC-mismatch B6 (H2b) into BALB/c (H2d) model was used, and tissues were profiled at day 7 or 14. Mouse tissues and retro-orbital blood were harvested on day 7 or 14 post-transplant using separate sterile tools per animal; livers were flushed beforehand. Before genomic DNA was isolated with the DNeasy Blood & Tissue Kit, mouse tissues were minced with razor blades in buffered saline.

Library construction relied on the immunoSEQ multiplex PCR assay. Adaptive Biotechnologies performed TCRbeta CDR3 sequencing at survey depth and reported CDR3 sequences, V/J genes, productive frequency, and template counts. TCR beta CDR3 regions were amplified from genomic DNA instead of RNA. Regarding the original processing steps: Jensen-Shannon divergence was used to quantify pairwise repertoire overlap between tissues, with a value of 1 indicating complete divergence and a value of 0 indicating identical repertoires. Based on pairwise JSD values, tissues were grouped by single-linkage agglomerative hierarchical clustering, and the results were shown as dendrograms. All patient samples were analyzed with GLIPH2 using simulation_depth 1000, kmer_min_depth 3 and cdr3_length_cutoff 8, and only groups containing more than two unique CDR3s were kept. A standardized tissue-overlap score was calculated by extrapolating Jaccard GLIPH-group overlap across patients to a standard repertoire size of 1000 clones. Associations of diversity with clinical or experimental variables used linear mixed-effect models with tissue fixed effects and individual random effects. This is the immuneACCESS table as TCRdb keeps it, with only in-frame sequences that have V and J called. A part of the clones is gone; compared with another copy, unresolved V genes explain less than half, and the rest is unexplained. V, J and clone size reflect that table, while D and trimming were determined from the DNA. This sample comprises around 3,100 clones, around 45% of them detected only once. The top ten hold more than 25% of the sample.

This clone occurred a few times. Its specific antigen is unknown. Being a mouse receptor, it is described with mouse gene labels and germline sequences. The sequenced fragment ends 1 residue before the CDR3 boundary, so the rest is inferred from the germline J gene. The clonotype comes from a female BALB/c mouse given C57BL/6 T cells with graft-versus-host disease after an allogeneic hematopoietic cell transplant. The sequenced material came from lymph node tissue. Recombination linked TRBV26 to TRBJ1-2; the D gene cannot be named for sure. The CDR3: CASSLSWQTSDYTF. The CDR3 bases that were read are TGTGCCAGCAGTCTGTCGTGGCAGACCTCCGACTACACC.